Reported below is one T cell receptor (beta chain). It was negative isolation that provided the CD8+ and CD4+ T cells, whereas TEMRA cells were enriched by FACS. This specimen comes from a study of CD8 T cells in Susac syndrome. Trimming took 7 bases from V and 5 from J, leaving 14 bases between them. This CDR3 spans 13 amino acids. In germline, CDR1 is LNHDA, CDR2 SQIVND (reference sequence). Random hexamers served to reverse transcribe about 0.5 to 1 ug RNA. immunoSEQ multiplex PCR amplified TCR beta CDR3 across 54 Vbeta, 13 Jbeta. TCRdb passed the immunoSEQ multiplex PCR reads through MiXCR, listing each CDR3 protein once. The repertoire holds approximately 110,000 distinct CDR3 sequences, with around 94% as singletons.

The TCR was taken from a human donor in good health. The sequencing input was CD4+ T cells from PBMCs. The chain couples TRBV19 to TRBJ2-5, with D possibly TRBD1 on 5 matching bases. For the CDR3, the DNA is TGTGCCAGTAAAGGCCAGGGTACGGAGACCCAGTACTTC. Amino acids: CASKGQGTETQYF.